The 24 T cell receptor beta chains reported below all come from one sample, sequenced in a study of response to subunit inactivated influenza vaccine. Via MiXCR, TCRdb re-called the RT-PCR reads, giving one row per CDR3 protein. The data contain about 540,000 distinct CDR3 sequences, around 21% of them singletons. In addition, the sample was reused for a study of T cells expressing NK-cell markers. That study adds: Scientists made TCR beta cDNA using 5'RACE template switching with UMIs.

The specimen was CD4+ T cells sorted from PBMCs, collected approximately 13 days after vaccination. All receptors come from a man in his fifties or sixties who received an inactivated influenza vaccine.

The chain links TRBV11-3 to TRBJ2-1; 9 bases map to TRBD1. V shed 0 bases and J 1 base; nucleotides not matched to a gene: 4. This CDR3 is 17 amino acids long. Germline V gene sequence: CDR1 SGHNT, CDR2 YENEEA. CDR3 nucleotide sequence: TGTGCCAGCAGCTTAGATACCGGACAGGGGTCCTACAATGAGCAGTTCTTC. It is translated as CASSLDTGQGSYNEQFF. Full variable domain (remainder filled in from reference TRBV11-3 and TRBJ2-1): EAGVVQSPRYKIIEKKQPVAFWCNPISGHNTLYWYLQNLGQGPELLIRYENEEAVDDSQLPKDRFSAERLKGVDSTLKIQPAELGDSAVYLCASSLDTGQGSYNEQFFGPGTRLTVL.

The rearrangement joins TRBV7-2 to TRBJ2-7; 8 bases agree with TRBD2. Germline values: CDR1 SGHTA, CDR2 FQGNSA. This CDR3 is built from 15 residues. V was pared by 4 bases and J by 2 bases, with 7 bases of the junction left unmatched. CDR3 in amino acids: CASSSLGGGPYEQYF. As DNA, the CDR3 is TGTGCCAGCAGCTCCCTAGGCGGGGGGCCCTACGAGCAGTACTTC.

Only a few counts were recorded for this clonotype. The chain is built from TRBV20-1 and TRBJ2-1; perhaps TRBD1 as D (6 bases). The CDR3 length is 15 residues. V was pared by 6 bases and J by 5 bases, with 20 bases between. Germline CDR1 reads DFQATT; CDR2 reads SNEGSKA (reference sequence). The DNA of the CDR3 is TGCAGTGCGCTGACCGGGACACGGAGACACAATGAGCAGTTCTTC. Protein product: CSALTGTRRHNEQFF.

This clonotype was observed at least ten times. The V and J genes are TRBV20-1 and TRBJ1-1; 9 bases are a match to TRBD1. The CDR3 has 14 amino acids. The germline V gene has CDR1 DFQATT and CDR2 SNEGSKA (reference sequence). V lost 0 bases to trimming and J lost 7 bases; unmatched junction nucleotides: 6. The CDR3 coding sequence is TGCAGTGCTAGAGAAAACAGGGGGCTCGGTGAAGCTTTCTTT. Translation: CSARENRGLGEAFF.

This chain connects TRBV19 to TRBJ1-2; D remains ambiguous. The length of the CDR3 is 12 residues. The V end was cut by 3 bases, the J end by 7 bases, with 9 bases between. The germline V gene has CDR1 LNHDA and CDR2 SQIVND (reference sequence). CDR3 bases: TGTGCCAGTAGTATGAATCCGGGTGGCTACACCTTC. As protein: CASSMNPGGYTF.

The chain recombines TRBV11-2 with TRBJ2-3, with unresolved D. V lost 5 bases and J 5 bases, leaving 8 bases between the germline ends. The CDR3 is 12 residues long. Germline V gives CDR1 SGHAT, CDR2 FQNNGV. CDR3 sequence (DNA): TGTGCCAGCAGCCAGTTTTTAGATACGCAGTATTTT. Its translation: CASSQFLDTQYF.

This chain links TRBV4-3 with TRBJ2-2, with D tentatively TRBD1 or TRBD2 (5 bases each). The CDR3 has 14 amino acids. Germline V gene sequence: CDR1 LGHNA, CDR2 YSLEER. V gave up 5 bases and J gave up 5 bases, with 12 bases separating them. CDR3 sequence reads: CASSYRRETGELFF. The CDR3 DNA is TGCGCCAGCAGCTACCGCAGGGAGACCGGGGAGCTGTTTTTT.

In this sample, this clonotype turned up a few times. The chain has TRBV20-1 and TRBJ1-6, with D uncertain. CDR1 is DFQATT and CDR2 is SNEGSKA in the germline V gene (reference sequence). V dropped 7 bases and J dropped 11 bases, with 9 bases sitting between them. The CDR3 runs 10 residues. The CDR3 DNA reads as TGCAGTGGCGACACCACACCCCTCCACTTT. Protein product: CSGDTTPLHF.

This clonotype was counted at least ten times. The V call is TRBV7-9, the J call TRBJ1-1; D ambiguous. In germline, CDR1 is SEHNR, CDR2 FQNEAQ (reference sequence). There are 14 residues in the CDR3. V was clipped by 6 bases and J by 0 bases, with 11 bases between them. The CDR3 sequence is CASSPLGMNTEAFF. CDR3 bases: TGTGCCAGCAGTCCTCTGGGGATGAACACTGAAGCTTTCTTT.

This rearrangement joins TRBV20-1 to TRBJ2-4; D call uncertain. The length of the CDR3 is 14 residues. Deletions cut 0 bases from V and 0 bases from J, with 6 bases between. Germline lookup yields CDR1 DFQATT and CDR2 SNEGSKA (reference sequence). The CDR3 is CSARDILAKNIQYF. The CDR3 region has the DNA TGCAGTGCTAGAGATATCCTAGCCAAAAACATTCAGTACTTC.

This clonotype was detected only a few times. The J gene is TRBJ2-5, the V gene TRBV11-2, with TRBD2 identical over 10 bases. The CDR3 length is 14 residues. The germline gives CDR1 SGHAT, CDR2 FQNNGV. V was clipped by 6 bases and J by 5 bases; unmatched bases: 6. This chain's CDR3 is CASRDLAGVETQYF. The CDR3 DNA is TGTGCCAGCAGGGACCTAGCGGGAGTTGAGACCCAGTACTTC.

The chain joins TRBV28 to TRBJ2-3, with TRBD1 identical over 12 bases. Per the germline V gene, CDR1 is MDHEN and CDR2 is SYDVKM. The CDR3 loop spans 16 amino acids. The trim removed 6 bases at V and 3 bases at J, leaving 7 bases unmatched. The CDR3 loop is CASSTPGQGATDTQYF. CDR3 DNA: TGTGCCAGCAGCACCCCGGGACAGGGGGCAACAGATACGCAGTATTTT.

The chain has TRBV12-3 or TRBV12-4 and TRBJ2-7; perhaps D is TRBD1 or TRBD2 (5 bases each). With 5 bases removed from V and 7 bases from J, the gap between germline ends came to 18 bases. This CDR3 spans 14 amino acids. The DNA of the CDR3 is TGTGCCAGCAGTCCGACGGGACCCCGGGTTGAGCAGTACTTC. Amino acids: CASSPTGPRVEQYF.

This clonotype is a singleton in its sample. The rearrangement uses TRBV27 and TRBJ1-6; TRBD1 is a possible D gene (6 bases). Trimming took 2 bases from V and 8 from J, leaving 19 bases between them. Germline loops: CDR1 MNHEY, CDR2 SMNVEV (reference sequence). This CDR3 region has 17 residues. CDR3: CASSLKGGGSMDSPLHF. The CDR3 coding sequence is TGTGCCAGCAGTTTAAAGGGCGGGGGCAGCATGGATTCACCCCTCCACTTT.

In DNA, the CDR3 is TGCAGTGCTAGAGATGGCGGGTATTACTACAATGAGCAGTTCTTC. Amino acid sequence: CSARDGGYYYNEQFF. The J gene is TRBJ2-1, the V gene TRBV20-1; perhaps TRBD2 as D (5 bases). The CDR3 runs 15 residues. Germline CDR1 reads DFQATT; CDR2 reads SNEGSKA (reference sequence). The V and J ends lost 0 bases and 3 bases respectively, with 12 bases between them.

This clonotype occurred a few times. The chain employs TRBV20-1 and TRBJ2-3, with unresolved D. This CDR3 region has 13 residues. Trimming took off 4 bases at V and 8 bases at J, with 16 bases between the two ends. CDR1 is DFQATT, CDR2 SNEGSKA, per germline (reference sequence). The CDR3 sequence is CSANEPDTFTQYF. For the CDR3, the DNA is TGCAGTGCTAACGAGCCTGACACCTTTACGCAGTATTTT.

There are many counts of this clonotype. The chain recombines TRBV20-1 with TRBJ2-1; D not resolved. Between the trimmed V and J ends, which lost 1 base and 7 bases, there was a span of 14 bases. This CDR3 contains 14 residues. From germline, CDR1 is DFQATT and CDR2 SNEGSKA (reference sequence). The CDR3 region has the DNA TGCAGTGCTAGAGGTTTGTTACAGCAGAATGAGCAGTTCTTC. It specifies CSARGLLQQNEQFF.

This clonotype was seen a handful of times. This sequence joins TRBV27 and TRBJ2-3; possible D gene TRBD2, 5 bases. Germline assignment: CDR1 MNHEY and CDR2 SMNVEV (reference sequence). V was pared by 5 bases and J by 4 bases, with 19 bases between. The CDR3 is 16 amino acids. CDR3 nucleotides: TGTGCCAGCAGTCCCCGGACCCTCGGGGAGCCAGATACGCAGTATTTT. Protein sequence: CASSPRTLGEPDTQYF.

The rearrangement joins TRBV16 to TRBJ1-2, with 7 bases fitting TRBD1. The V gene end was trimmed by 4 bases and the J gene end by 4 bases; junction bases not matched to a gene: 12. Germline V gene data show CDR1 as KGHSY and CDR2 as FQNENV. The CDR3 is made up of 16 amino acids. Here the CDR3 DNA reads TGTGCCAGCAGCCGGGCCGCGACAGGGAGCAGCTATGGCTACACCTTC. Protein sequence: CASSRAATGSSYGYTF.

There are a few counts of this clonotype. The CDR3 loop is CASSPNREGTQYF. The DNA of the CDR3 is TGTGCCAGCAGCCCAAATAGGGAAGGGACCCAGTACTTC. The genes are TRBV2 and TRBJ2-5; D unresolved. CDR1 is SNHLY, CDR2 FYNNEI, per germline. The CDR3 covers 13 residues. Trimming stripped 6 bases from V and 7 bases from J, with 15 bases between.

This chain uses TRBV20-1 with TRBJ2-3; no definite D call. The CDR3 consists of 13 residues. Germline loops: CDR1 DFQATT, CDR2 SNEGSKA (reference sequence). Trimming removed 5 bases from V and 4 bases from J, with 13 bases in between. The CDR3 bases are TGCAGTGCTGATTACCGTGGGTCAGATACGCAGTATTTT. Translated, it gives CSADYRGSDTQYF.

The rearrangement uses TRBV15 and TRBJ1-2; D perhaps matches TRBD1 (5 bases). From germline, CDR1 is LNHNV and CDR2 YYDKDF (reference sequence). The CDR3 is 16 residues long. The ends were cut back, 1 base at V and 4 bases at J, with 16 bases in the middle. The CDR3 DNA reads TGTGCCACCAGCAGAGCCGGGACGGAGTCCCTCTATGGCTACACCTTC. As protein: CATSRAGTESLYGYTF.

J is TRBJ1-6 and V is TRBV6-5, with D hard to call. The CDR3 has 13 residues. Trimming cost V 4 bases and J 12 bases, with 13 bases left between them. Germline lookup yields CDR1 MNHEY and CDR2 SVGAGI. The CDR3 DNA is TGTGCCAGCAGTTCCCGGGCCAAGGGACCCCTCCACTTT. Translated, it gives CASSSRAKGPLHF.

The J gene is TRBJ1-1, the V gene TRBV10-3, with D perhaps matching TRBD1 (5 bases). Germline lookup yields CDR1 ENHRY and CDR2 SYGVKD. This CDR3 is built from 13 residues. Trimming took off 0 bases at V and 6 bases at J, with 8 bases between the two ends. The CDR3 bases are TGTGCCATCAGTGAGTCGATCAGGGCTGAAGCTTTCTTT. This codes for CAISESIRAEAFF.